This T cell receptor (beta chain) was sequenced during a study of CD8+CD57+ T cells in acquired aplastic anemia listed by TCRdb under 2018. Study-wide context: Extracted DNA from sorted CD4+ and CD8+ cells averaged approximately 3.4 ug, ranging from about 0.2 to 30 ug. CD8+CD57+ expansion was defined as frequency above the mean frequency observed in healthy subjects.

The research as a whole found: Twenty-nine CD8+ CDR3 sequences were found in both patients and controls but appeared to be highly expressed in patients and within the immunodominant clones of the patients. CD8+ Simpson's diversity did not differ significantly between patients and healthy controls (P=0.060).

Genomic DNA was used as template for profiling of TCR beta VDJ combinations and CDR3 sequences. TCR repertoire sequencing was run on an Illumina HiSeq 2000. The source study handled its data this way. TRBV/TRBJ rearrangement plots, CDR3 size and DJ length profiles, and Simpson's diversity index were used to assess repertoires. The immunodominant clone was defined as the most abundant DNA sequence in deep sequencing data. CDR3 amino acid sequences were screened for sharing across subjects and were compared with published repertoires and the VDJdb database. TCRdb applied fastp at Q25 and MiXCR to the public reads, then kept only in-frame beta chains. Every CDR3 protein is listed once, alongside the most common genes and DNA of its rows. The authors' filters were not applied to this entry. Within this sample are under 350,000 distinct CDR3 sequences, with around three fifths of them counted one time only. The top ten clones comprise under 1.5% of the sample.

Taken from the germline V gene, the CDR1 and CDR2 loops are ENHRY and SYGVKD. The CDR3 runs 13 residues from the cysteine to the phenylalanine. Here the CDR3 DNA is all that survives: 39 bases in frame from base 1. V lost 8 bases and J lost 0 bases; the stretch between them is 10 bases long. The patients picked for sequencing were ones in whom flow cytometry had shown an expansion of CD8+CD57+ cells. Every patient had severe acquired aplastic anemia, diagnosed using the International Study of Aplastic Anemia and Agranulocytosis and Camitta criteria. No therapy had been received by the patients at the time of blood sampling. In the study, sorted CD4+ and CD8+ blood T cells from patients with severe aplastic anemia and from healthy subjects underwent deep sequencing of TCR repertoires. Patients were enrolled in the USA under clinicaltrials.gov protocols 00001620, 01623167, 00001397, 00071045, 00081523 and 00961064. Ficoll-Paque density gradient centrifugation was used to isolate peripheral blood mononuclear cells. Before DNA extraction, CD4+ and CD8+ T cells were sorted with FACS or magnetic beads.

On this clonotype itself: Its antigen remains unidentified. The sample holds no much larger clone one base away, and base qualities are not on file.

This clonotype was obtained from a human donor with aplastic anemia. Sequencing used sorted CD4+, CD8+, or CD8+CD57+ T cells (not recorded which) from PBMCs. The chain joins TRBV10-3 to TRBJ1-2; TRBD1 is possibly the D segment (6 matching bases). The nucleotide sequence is TGTGCCATCGGGGACATTCCTAACTATGGCTACACCTTC. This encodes CAIGDIPNYGYTF.